The 15 T cell receptor beta chains below were found in one sample sequenced in a study of cytomegalovirus exposure and HLA in healthy donors. A multiplex PCR was run with 60 Vbeta primers and 13 Jbeta primers. Assay: immunoSEQ multiplex PCR; the TCRdb copy retains only in-frame clones and omits some. The sample lists 95,000 to 110,000 clones; less than 85% were seen once. The sequenced material came from PBMCs. These receptors came from a woman aged 18 to 35 in good health and CMV-seropositive.

This clone has a handful of counts. This chain links TRBV4-2 with TRBJ2-1; D gene uncertain. The CDR3 length is 15 residues. Germline loops: CDR1 LGHNA, CDR2 YNFKEQ. V shed 4 bases and J shed 4 bases, with 14 bases lying between them. CDR3: CASSRQALEYNEQFF. Written as DNA, the CDR3 is TGTGCCAGCAGCCGCCAGGCGTTGGAATACAATGAGCAGTTCTTC.

V is TRBV5-4 and J is TRBJ2-1; the match to TRBD2 covers 10 bases. Germline values: CDR1 SGHNT, CDR2 YYREEE (reference sequence). The CDR3 is 14 residues long. J was trimmed by 9 bases and V by 3 bases; bases with no gene match: 6. In DNA form, the CDR3 reads TGTGCCAGCAGCTCCTGGACTAGCGGCGGTGAGCAGTTCTTC. Translation: CASSSWTSGGEQFF.

J is TRBJ2-1 and V is TRBV9, with 8 bases identical to TRBD2. V lost 4 bases, J lost 4 bases, and 10 bases stayed unmatched. Per the germline V gene, CDR1 is SGDLS and CDR2 is YYNGEE. This CDR3 has 16 amino acids. CDR3 nucleotide sequence: TGTGCCAGCAGCCTCTTCCGGACTAGCCAATACAATGAGCAGTTCTTC. This translates into CASSLFRTSQYNEQFF.

The chain is built from TRBV5-1 and TRBJ2-7; no clear D gene. Germline lookup yields CDR1 SGHRS and CDR2 YFSETQ. This CDR3 region has 11 residues. The ends were cut back, 1 base at V and 6 bases at J, with 5 bases in the middle. The CDR3 DNA follows: TGCGCCAGCAGCTTGACCGGCGAGCAGTACTTC. Its translation is CASSLTGEQYF.

The gene calls are TRBV13 and TRBJ1-1; weak D call: TRBD1 (6 bases). The CDR3 sequence is 13 residues long. V was pared by 5 bases and J by 2 bases, with 9 bases between. Germline CDR1 PRHDT, CDR2 FYEKMQ (reference sequence). The CDR3 sequence is CASSPGGNTEAFF. DNA of the CDR3: TGTGCCAGCAGCCCGGGGGGCAACACTGAAGCTTTCTTT.

This chain links TRBV28 with TRBJ2-1; D uncertain. CDR1 is MDHEN and CDR2 is SYDVKM in the germline V gene. The V end was cut by 6 bases, the J end by 5 bases, with 14 bases between. The CDR3 contains 14 residues. In DNA, the CDR3 is TGTGCCAGCAGCGAACTGGAGCTCCACAATGAGCAGTTCTTC. Protein product: CASSELELHNEQFF.

The rearrangement links TRBV5-1 to TRBJ2-6, with 8 bases fitting TRBD2. The CDR3 covers 18 residues. The trim removed 4 bases at V and 0 bases at J, leaving 9 bases unmatched. Looked up from germline, CDR1 is SGHRS and CDR2 is YFSETQ. CDR3 nucleotide sequence: TGCGCCAGCAGCCTCCATAGCGGGATGATCTCTGGGGCCAACGTCCTGACTTTC. Its protein is CASSLHSGMISGANVLTF.

The chain recombines TRBV6-6 with TRBJ1-3, with 7 bases matching TRBD1. The germline V gene has CDR1 MNHNY and CDR2 SVGAGI (reference sequence). CDR3 length equals 14 residues. V shed 5 bases, J shed 1 base, and the junction held 2 bases outside the gene matches. The CDR3 is CASSETGSGNTIYF. DNA for the CDR3: TGTGCCAGCAGTGAGACAGGGTCTGGAAACACCATATATTTT.

This chain uses TRBV14 with TRBJ1-1; D perhaps matches TRBD1 (6 bases). CDR3 length equals 12 residues. The germline V gene has CDR1 SGHDN and CDR2 FVKESK. Trimming stripped 1 base from V and 13 bases from J, with 13 bases between. CDR3 sequence reads: CASSQAGTNNFF. The DNA of the CDR3 is TGTGCCAGCAGCCAAGCCGGGACAAATAATTTCTTT.

The genes are TRBV6-5 and TRBJ2-1, with a tentative D call TRBD2 (5 bases). The germline gives CDR1 MNHEY, CDR2 SVGAGI. Trimming left V 10 bases short and J 2 bases short, with 15 bases between. The CDR3 has 14 residues. The CDR3 coding sequence is TGTGCCAAGCGGATCGTCGGGCCCTACAATGAGCAGTTCTTC. The encoded protein is CAKRIVGPYNEQFF.

The chain joins TRBV6-1 to TRBJ1-5; 7 nucleotides match TRBD1. The trim removed 9 bases at V and 3 bases at J, leaving 2 bases unmatched. Germline loops: CDR1 MNHNS, CDR2 SASEGT. The CDR3 totals 12 residues. CDR3 nucleotide sequence: TGTGCCAGACAGGGGTCCAATCAGCCCCAGCATTTT. It is translated as CARQGSNQPQHF.

The CDR3 here is CASSLGTGGLSNQPQHF. The CDR3 nucleotides are TGTGCCAGCAGTTTGGGGACAGGGGGCCTTAGCAATCAGCCCCAGCATTTT. This chain links TRBV28 with TRBJ1-5; 12 bases line up with TRBD1. CDR3 length: 17 residues. V lost 3 bases and J lost 0; bases outside the gene matches: 3. Germline-derived CDR1 and CDR2 are MDHEN and SYDVKM.

This chain connects TRBV7-8 to TRBJ2-5; possibly TRBD2 for D (5 bases). CDR1 is SGHVS, CDR2 FQNEAQ, per germline. The CDR3 is 13 amino acids. V was trimmed by 3 bases and J by 5 bases, leaving 10 bases between them. CDR3 DNA: TGTGCCAGCAGCTTCGGGCAGCGGGAGACCCAGTACTTC. It codes for CASSFGQRETQYF.

Details on this clone: As the CDR3 is not closed by the conserved phenylalanine or tryptophan, this likely results from a read error. The chain recombines TRBV6-1 with TRBJ1-5; 8 positions match TRBD1. Trimming took 5 bases from V and 2 from J; bases not matched to a gene: 14. Germline values: CDR1 MNHNS, CDR2 SASEGT. The CDR3 consists of 18 residues. CDR3 region: CASSQGQGGGLGNQPQHV. The CDR3 region has the DNA TGTGCCAGCAGTCAAGGACAGGGTGGGGGGTTAGGCAATCAGCCCCAGCATGTT.

This sequence joins TRBV7-8 and TRBJ1-4; tentative D call: TRBD1 (5 bases). The germline CDR1 and CDR2 sequences are SGHVS and FQNEAQ. The CDR3 is 21 residues long. V lost 8 bases to trimming and J lost 2 bases, with 33 bases between them. CDR3: CASSRPQEDTRNAETNEKLFF. In nucleotides, the CDR3 is TGTGCCAGCTCAAGGCCTCAAGAGGACACGAGAAACGCGGAGACTAATGAAAAACTGTTTTTT.